This TCR beta chain is drawn from a study of blood T cell repertoires in COVID-19 (TCRdb year 2020). Study-wide context: Samples covering the acute and convalescent phases of COVID-19 were provided by collaborators in the United States, Italy and Spain. Where available, HLA class I and class II types were obtained from metadata supplied by the sample provider rather than from assay-based typing. Samples were obtained from the ongoing ImmuneRACE study (first 160 participants) and from about 1,300 subjects provided by 6 global collaborators. The repertoires were made available in a free public database intended to serve as a resource for research on the immune response to SARS-CoV-2. The sample metadata nearly always contained a de-identified subject ID, COVID-19 status, age in years and sex. The material from the prospective study consisted of cDNA or gDNA derived from T cells, B-cell-depleted T cells, or PBMCs. Deeply sampled blood TCRbeta repertoires from subjects exposed to, actively infected with, or recovered from COVID-19 were included in the dataset.

This clone is deemed medium-sized (0.01 to 0.1%). Its antigen remains undetermined. No quality values exist for individual bases; no much larger clone is one base distant. V is trimmed back by 1 base and J by 6 bases, and the junction contains 8 bases that no gene match accounts for. The CDR3 runs 17 residues from the cysteine to the phenylalanine. CDR3 DNA is the only sequence kept; it has 51 bases, read in frame from the first base. As encoded in the germline V gene, CDR1 is SGHDN while CDR2 is FVKESK. TCRbeta CDR3 regions were amplified from genomic DNA using the immunoSEQ Assay, a bias-controlled multiplex PCR. Under the source paper's analysis protocol: Within the assay, amplification of reference gene primers was used to estimate how many nucleated cells each sample contained. Sequence reads were collapsed and filtered to measure the absolute abundance of every unique TCRbeta CDR3 rearrangement. Productive Simpson clonality was computed per sample as the square root of Simpson's diversity index over productive rearrangements. TCRdb took over this immuneACCESS table, retaining in-frame rearrangements with V and J assigned. Such tables are incomplete; in checked studies, under half of the missing clones stem from an unresolved V gene, and the remainder is unexplained. The V and J calls and clone size were taken over from that table, and D and trimming were inferred from the DNA. Here the sample has roughly 26,000 clones; 66% occur a single time. More than 7% of the sample is in the top ten clones.

Each collaborating institution followed its own protocols to collect whole blood in K2EDTA tubes. For TCRbeta analysis, collaborator samples were shipped as frozen whole blood, as isolated PBMCs, or as DNA extracted from either sample type. The investigation overall reported the following: The amount of clinical and demographic metadata varied by source and participant and was provided uncurated.

This clonotype was sampled from a man in his 60s with active or convalescent COVID-19. The V and J genes are TRBV14 and TRBJ1-4; the junction holds 10 bases that match TRBD1. Sequencing was done on a sample of peripheral blood. The DNA reads TGTGCCAGCAGCCAAGTCCGATGGACAGGGGGAGATGAAAAACTGTTTTTT. Its product reads: CASSQVRWTGGDEKLFF.